A single sample gave rise to the 14 T cell receptor beta chains below, sequenced in a study of T cells after yellow fever vaccination. TCRdb reanalysed the 5' RACE reads using MiXCR and keeps one entry per CDR3 protein. The sample includes about 630,000 distinct CDR3 sequences, more than 9% seen only once; the top ten take just under 15%. The sequencing used PBMCs, collected on the day of the yellow fever booster vaccination. The receptors shown here come from a man aged 25 to 40 who received the YFV17D yellow fever vaccine.

V gene TRBV11-3 combines with J gene TRBJ2-1, with TRBD2 identical over 8 bases. The CDR3 totals 15 residues. Unmatched junction bases numbered 13, after V lost 5 bases and J lost 10 bases. Per germline, CDR1 SGHNT and CDR2 YENEEA. This CDR3 is CASSPEGGGHNEQFF. The CDR3, as DNA: TGTGCCAGCAGCCCCGAGGGCGGGGGGCATAACGAGCAGTTCTTC.

This clonotype was counted a few times. The chain has TRBV7-9 and TRBJ2-5; 7 bases are a match to TRBD1. From germline, CDR1 is SEHNR and CDR2 FQNEAQ (reference sequence). This CDR3 has 15 amino acids. J gave up 5 bases and V 1 base, and 7 bases lay outside the gene matches. The DNA for the CDR3 is TGTGCCAGCAGCTTAGACCAAGGGGGCGAGGAGACCCAGTACTTC. Its protein is CASSLDQGGEETQYF.

In this sample, this clonotype turned up many times. The CDR3 loop is CSGLAAYTGELFF. As DNA, the CDR3 is TGCAGCGGTCTAGCGGCCTACACCGGGGAGCTGTTTTTT. The chain couples TRBV29-1 to TRBJ2-2; 7 nucleotides align to TRBD2. Germline V gives CDR1 SQVTM, CDR2 ANQGSEA. This CDR3 comprises 13 residues. Germline trimming cut 7 bases from V and 3 bases from J; bases unmatched to any gene: 5.

Only a few counts were recorded for this clonotype. The chain carries TRBV10-1 and TRBJ2-4, with 7 bases identical to TRBD1. This CDR3 region has 18 residues. Looked up from germline, CDR1 is WNHNN and CDR2 is SYGVQD (reference sequence). After removal of 8 bases from V and 5 bases from J, the junction contained 21 bases not matched to a gene. The CDR3 protein is CASPETYDRALGENIQYF. The CDR3 DNA follows: TGCGCCAGCCCCGAAACGTATGACAGGGCTCTTGGGGAAAACATTCAGTACTTC.

This clonotype was counted only a few times. The chain has TRBV7-9 and TRBJ2-1; D remains unclear. Looked up from germline, CDR1 is SEHNR and CDR2 is FQNEAQ (reference sequence). The CDR3 is made up of 13 amino acids. Trimming shortened V by 10 bases and J by 0 bases, and 10 bases separated the two germline ends. CDR3 region: CATREVSYNEQFF. The CDR3 nucleotides read TGTGCCACCAGAGAGGTCTCCTACAATGAGCAGTTCTTC. Based on the CDR3 plus reference TRBV7-9 and TRBJ2-1, the full variable domain is DTGVSQNPRHKITKRGQNVTFRCDPISEHNRLYWYRQTLGQGPEFLTYFQNEAQLEKSRLLSDRFSAERPKGSFSTLEIQRTEQGDSAMYLCATREVSYNEQFFGPGTRLTVL.

Ten or more counts support this clonotype. The rearrangement uses TRBV4-3 and TRBJ2-2; 8 nucleotides align to TRBD2. CDR3 length equals 19 residues. From germline, CDR1 is LGHNA and CDR2 YSLEER. The junction had 18 bases not matched to a gene; V was cut back by 4 bases and J by 5 bases. The CDR3 is CASSLQGLAGLRGTGELFF. The CDR3 DNA follows: TGCGCCAGCAGCCTACAAGGGCTAGCGGGCCTCAGGGGTACCGGGGAGCTGTTTTTT.

This clonotype was seen only a few times. The chain is built from TRBV14 and TRBJ2-7; no reliable D call. The CDR3 extends over 14 amino acids. Trimming shortened V by 1 base and J by 4 bases, and 11 bases separated the two germline ends. In germline, CDR1 is SGHDN, CDR2 FVKESK. The CDR3 sequence is CASSQVGVLYEQYF. CDR3 nucleotides: TGTGCCAGCAGCCAAGTTGGGGTTCTATACGAGCAGTACTTC.

This clonotype was counted between two and nine times. This chain joins TRBV18 and TRBJ1-6; TRBD1 is a possible D gene (6 bases). The CDR3 loop spans 15 amino acids. CDR1 is KGHSH, CDR2 LQKENI, per germline. Trimming stripped 6 bases from V and 6 bases from J, with 15 bases between. The CDR3 region is CASSSRDRPNSPLHF. The DNA of the CDR3 is TGTGCCAGCTCGTCCCGAGACAGGCCTAATTCACCCCTCCACTTT.

The J gene is TRBJ2-7, the V gene TRBV20-1; 9 bases map to TRBD1. Germline V gene lookup returns CDR1 DFQATT and CDR2 SNEGSKA (reference sequence). The J segment lost 1 base and the V segment lost 3 bases, leaving 7 bases of the junction unmatched. The CDR3 consists of 15 residues. Here the CDR3 reads CSASVGTGKSYEQYF. CDR3 in DNA: TGCAGTGCTAGCGTCGGGACAGGGAAGTCCTACGAGCAGTACTTC.

This clonotype was seen only a few times. The chain is built from TRBV4-3 and TRBJ1-5; 8 nucleotides line up with TRBD1. CDR1 and CDR2 from the germline V gene are LGHNA and YSLEER. The CDR3 runs 17 residues. Trimming at V came to 0 bases and at J to 7 bases, leaving 11 bases not matched to a gene. CDR3 nucleotide sequence: TGCGCCAGCAGCCAAGAGGCAGGACAGGGCGGGAGACAGCCCCAGCATTTT. Protein product: CASSQEAGQGGRQPQHF.

Ten or more counts support this clonotype. This sequence joins TRBV11-1 and TRBJ2-3; TRBD2 is a possible D gene (5 bases). The V gene lost 5 bases and the J gene lost 2 bases, with 14 bases spanning the gap. Germline-derived CDR1 and CDR2 are SGHAT and FQDESV (reference sequence). This CDR3 has 15 amino acids. The CDR3 coding sequence is TGTGCCAGCAGCACAAACGGACTCGACACAGATACGCAGTATTTT. This codes for CASSTNGLDTDTQYF.

The chain couples TRBV29-1 to TRBJ2-7, with D possibly being TRBD2 (6 bases). The CDR3 loop spans 12 amino acids. Trimming removed 4 bases at V and 6 bases at J, with 13 bases between. Germline V gene lookup returns CDR1 SQVTM and CDR2 ANQGSEA. The CDR3 DNA is TGCAGCGTTGGGTCGGGGGTCGCCGAGCAGTACTTC. It is translated as CSVGSGVAEQYF.

This clonotype was found many times. The rearrangement uses TRBV29-1 and TRBJ2-6, with D hard to call. The length of the CDR3 is 12 residues. Germline CDR1 is SQVTM and CDR2 is ANQGSEA. V was cut by 3 bases and J by 3 bases, with 3 bases left in between. In nucleotides, the CDR3 is TGCAGCGTTGAGGGTGGGGCCAACGTCCTGACTTTC. Translating gives CSVEGGANVLTF.

There are a few counts of this clonotype. The chain carries TRBV12-3 or TRBV12-4 and TRBJ1-3; D gene uncertain. V was trimmed by 6 bases and J by 0 bases, leaving 9 bases between them. The CDR3 is 14 amino acids. The CDR3 nucleotides read TGTGCCAGCAGCCTTACTATCTCTGGAAACACCATATATTTT. Protein sequence: CASSLTISGNTIYF.